The sequence of this TCR beta chain was determined in a study of T cell responses to AZD1222 COVID-19 vaccine. As to this clone: One end of the junction does not line up with germline, which may come from a read error.

The CDR3 length is 13 residues. CDR1 is MNHEY, CDR2 SMNVEV, per germline (reference sequence). TCRdb keeps only in-frame clones here, not all; method: immunoSEQ multiplex PCR. The profile shows about 110,000 clones, over 90% of them singletons. This clonotype was obtained from an adult who received the AZD1222 COVID-19 vaccine. This sequence joins TRBV27 and TRBJ1-2, with no clear D. Sequenced material: peripheral blood, taken 28 days after the second AZD1222 dose. This chain's CDR3 is CASSLFTSTPRAF. CDR3 DNA: TGTGCCAGCAGTTTATTCACATCGACCCCGCGGGCCTTC.